Reported below is one T cell receptor (beta chain). The data are from a study of cytomegalovirus exposure and HLA in healthy donors. PCR employed 60 Vbeta and 13 Jbeta primers. Clones were read by immunoSEQ multiplex PCR, and TCRdb kept only the in-frame ones, dropping some. Among 170,000 or so clones, over 75% were seen once, and the ten largest hold 0.5%. V dropped 4 bases and J dropped 7; count of bases not matched to a gene: 5. Germline V gene lookup returns CDR1 SGHTA and CDR2 FQGTGA. There are 13 residues in the CDR3. This clonotype was sampled from a woman between 45 and 60 years old in good health and CMV-seronegative. The chain carries TRBV7-3 and TRBJ2-5, with TRBD1 matching over 8 bases. Material: PBMCs. CDR3: CASSSGGTMTQYF. CDR3 nucleotides: TGTGCCAGCAGCTCAGGGGGCACGATGACCCAGTACTTC.